This TCR beta chain emerged from a study of T cell responses to AZD1222 COVID-19 vaccine. Findings and limits, study-wide: The CD4 TCRs associated with vaccination extended across spike and predominated at 160-218 and 743-854. Researchers took repertoire samples only after the peak T cell response had come.

Notes on this clone: The antigen is unknown.

V lost 0 bases and J 4 bases, leaving 8 bases between the germline ends. CDR1 and CDR2 from the germline V gene are LGHNA and YSLEER. The CDR3 runs 14 residues. Profiling relied on immunoSEQ multiplex PCR, and the TCRdb table lists in-frame clones only, not all of them. The table records more than 95,000 clones, around 86% of them present only once. V is TRBV4-3 and J is TRBJ2-3, with D tentatively TRBD2 (6 bases). The TCR originated in an adult who received the MenACWY meningococcal vaccine as a control. Sequencing used peripheral blood, obtained 28 days after the second dose of the MenACWY control vaccine. This CDR3 reads CASSQDGGPDTQYF. For the CDR3, the DNA is TGCGCCAGCAGCCAAGACGGGGGTCCAGATACGCAGTATTTT.